A selection of T cell receptor beta chains follows, all from one sample in a study of beta chain features in type 1 diabetes. The repertoire was sequenced with immunoSEQ multiplex PCR; TCRdb's copy has only in-frame clones and lacks some. The repertoire holds 130,000 or so clones, with around 8.8% as singletons. The sequencing sample was made of central memory CD4+ T cells from blood. The receptor set was obtained from a man aged 25-40 years with type 1 diabetes. The CDR3 runs from the conserved cysteine through the conserved F or W. The D gene is left open where the match is weak. Only some rows state a clone size, as once, few, many or a class for expanded clones.

cdr3_aa cdr3_nt d_call j_call clone_size v_call
CASSPPRGDSPLHF TGTGCCAGCAGCCCCCCGCGGGGAGATTCACCCCTCCACTTT NA TRBJ1-6 NA TRBV7-9
CASSRNTEAFF TGTGCCAGCAGCCGGAACACTGAAGCTTTCTTT NA TRBJ1-1 few TRBV5-6
CASSSDRSTSYGYTF TGTGCCAGTAGTAGCGACCGGAGTACCTCCTATGGCTACACCTTC NA TRBJ1-2 few TRBV19
CASSAGTGGIYEQYF TGTGCCAGCAGTGCCGGGACAGGGGGTATCTACGAGCAGTACTTC TRBD1 TRBJ2-7 NA TRBV6-5
CASSQGLVDNEQFF TGTGCCAGCAGCCAAGGGCTAGTCGACAATGAGCAGTTCTTC NA TRBJ2-1 NA TRBV4-2
CASSLNTGHDRYQPQHF TGTGCCAGCAGCCTGAATACAGGCCACGATCGGTATCAGCCCCAGCATTTT NA TRBJ1-5 NA TRBV28
CASSRTSGGSGDTQYF TGTGCCAGCAGCCGGACTAGCGGGGGGTCTGGAGATACGCAGTATTTT TRBD2 TRBJ2-3 few TRBV5-4
CASSPGGALDYEQYF TGTGCCAGCTCACCGGGAGGGGCCTTGGACTACGAGCAGTACTTC TRBD2 TRBJ2-7 few TRBV18
CASSQDVLTGLNYGYTF TGCGCCAGCAGCCAAGATGTTCTGACAGGCCTTAACTATGGCTACACCTTC NA TRBJ1-2 few TRBV4-3
CASRDTGGPTYEQYF TGTGCCAGCAGGGATACAGGGGGCCCCACCTACGAGCAGTACTTC TRBD1 TRBJ2-7 few TRBV6-6
CASSPSDRGLFF TGTGCCAGCTCACCGTCGGACAGGGGGCTGTTCTTT TRBD1 TRBJ1-1 few TRBV18
CASRRERSTEAFF TGTGCCAGCCGGAGGGAGAGGAGTACTGAAGCTTTCTTT NA TRBJ1-1 few TRBV6-4
CASSLDYRGNQPQHF TGCGCCAGCAGCTTGGATTACAGGGGGAATCAGCCCCAGCATTTT TRBD1 TRBJ1-5 few TRBV5-1
CASSVDYTAYEQYF TGTGCCAGCAGTGTCGACTACACAGCCTACGAGCAGTACTTC NA TRBJ2-7 NA TRBV2
CASWNKQGSKNIQYF TGTGCCAGTTGGAACAAACAGGGAAGCAAAAACATTCAGTACTTC NA TRBJ2-4 few TRBV9
CASTTYSNQPQHF TGTGCCAGCACTACCTATAGCAATCAGCCCCAGCATTTT NA TRBJ1-5 few TRBV28
CASSPLGQGLADTQYF TGCGCCAGCAGCCCCCTGGGACAGGGGCTTGCAGATACGCAGTATTTT TRBD1 TRBJ2-3 few TRBV5-1
CATSRLDRGEQPQHF TGTGCCACCAGCAGACTCGACAGGGGAGAGCAGCCCCAGCATTTT TRBD1 TRBJ1-5 NA TRBV15
CARPPAPSLRTSGGKAQYF TGTGCCAGACCTCCTGCCCCCAGCCTAAGGACTAGCGGGGGGAAAGCCCAGTACTTC NA TRBJ2-5 few TRBV21-1
CASSYSDRGGGNTIYF TGTGCCAGCAGTTACTCGGACAGGGGAGGTGGAAACACCATATATTTT TRBD1 TRBJ1-3 NA TRBV6-5
CASSIDREDEQFF TGTGCCAGCAGCATTGACAGGGAGGATGAGCAGTTCTTC NA TRBJ2-1 NA TRBV11-2
CASSRVNWPEAFF TGTGCCAGCAGCCGGGTTAATTGGCCCGAAGCTTTCTTT NA TRBJ1-1 NA TRBV5-6
CASSLVTAGNEQFF TGTGCCAGCAGCTTGGTGACCGCAGGGAATGAGCAGTTCTTC NA TRBJ2-1 NA TRBV7-9
CASSSDGGGIQYF TGTGCCAGCAGCTCGGACGGGGGAGGCATTCAGTACTTC NA TRBJ2-4 few TRBV7-9
CASRTGTSGGYEQYF TGTGCCAGCCGTACCGGGACTAGCGGGGGGTACGAGCAGTACTTC TRBD2 TRBJ2-7 few TRBV6-1
CASSRRQGRPYEQYF TGTGCCAGCAGCCGCCGACAGGGGCGTCCCTACGAGCAGTACTTC TRBD1 TRBJ2-7 few TRBV28
CASSATTSGNTIYF TGCGCCAGCAGCGCCACAACCTCTGGAAACACCATATATTTT NA TRBJ1-3 NA TRBV5-1
CASWGGRNSQPQHF TGTGCCAGCTGGGGGGGACGGAACAGTCAGCCCCAGCATTTT NA TRBJ1-5 few TRBV27
CASSREGGETQYF TGTGCCAGCAGCCGGGAGGGTGGGGAGACCCAGTACTTC TRBD2 TRBJ2-5 few TRBV5-4
CASSVTGLETQYF TGCGCCAGCAGTGTCACAGGGCTAGAGACCCAGTACTTC NA TRBJ2-5 few TRBV10-2
CASSVGLAGIEQFF TGTGCCAGCAGCGTAGGACTAGCGGGGATTGAGCAGTTCTTC TRBD2 TRBJ2-1 NA TRBV9
CASSPVHQAPEAFF TGTGCCAGCTCACCAGTCCACCAGGCCCCTGAAGCTTTCTTT NA TRBJ1-1 few TRBV18
CASNPSTGGREQYF TGTGCCAGCAACCCCTCGACAGGGGGTCGCGAGCAGTACTTC TRBD1 TRBJ2-7 NA TRBV28
CASSFSGAKNIQYF TGTGCCAGCAGCTTCTCAGGGGCCAAAAACATTCAGTACTTC NA TRBJ2-4 few TRBV7-2
CASNPTQAYEQYF TGTGCCAGCAATCCTACCCAGGCCTACGAGCAGTACTTC NA TRBJ2-7 NA TRBV28
CASSGLAGVQETQYF TGCGCCAGCAGCGGGCTAGCGGGGGTCCAAGAGACCCAGTACTTC TRBD2 TRBJ2-5 few TRBV5-1
CASSLGEYNEQFF TGTGCCAGCAGCCTCGGAGAATACAATGAGCAGTTCTTC NA TRBJ2-1 medium-sized TRBV4-2
CASSFSSGNKRYNEQFF TGTGCCAGCAGCTTTTCTAGCGGAAACAAGCGCTACAATGAGCAGTTCTTC TRBD2 TRBJ2-1 few TRBV5-4
CAWTGQALDTQYF TGTGCCTGGACGGGACAGGCCTTAGATACGCAGTATTTT TRBD1 TRBJ2-3 many TRBV30
CSVEDRGDTQYF TGCAGCGTTGAAGACAGGGGGGATACGCAGTATTTT TRBD1 TRBJ2-3 many TRBV29-1
CASDGQGGTEAFF TGTGCCTCCGATGGACAGGGTGGCACTGAAGCTTTCTTT TRBD1 TRBJ1-1 NA TRBV30
CASSSVIGAYEQYF TGTGCCAGCAGCTCTGTCATAGGGGCCTACGAGCAGTACTTC NA TRBJ2-7 few TRBV6-5
CAISLQGTGAEAFF TGTGCCATCAGTCTCCAGGGGACAGGCGCTGAAGCTTTCTTT TRBD1 TRBJ1-1 NA TRBV10-3
CASSDGRVNTEAFF TGTGCCAGCAGCGACGGCAGGGTCAACACTGAAGCTTTCTTT NA TRBJ1-1 many TRBV2
CASSQGNRAGKPQHF TGTGCCAGCAGCCAGGGGAACAGGGCCGGAAAGCCCCAGCATTTT NA TRBJ1-5 NA TRBV11-2
CASSDGGAKTQYF TGTGCCAGCAGTGATGGGGGGGCGAAGACCCAGTACTTC NA TRBJ2-5 NA TRBV2
CASSVRGGDNSPLHF TGTGCCAGCAGTGTGAGAGGGGGGGATAATTCACCCCTCCACTTT NA TRBJ1-6 few TRBV2
CASSDDSGGETQYF TGCGCCAGCAGCGATGACTCGGGAGGAGAGACCCAGTACTTC TRBD2 TRBJ2-5 few TRBV5-1
CASIAGQGRKLFF TGTGCCAGCATTGCGGGACAGGGCCGAAAACTGTTTTTT TRBD1 TRBJ1-4 NA TRBV6-5
CASSPGGGALHF TGTGCCAGCAGCCCCGGAGGAGGGGCCCTCCACTTT NA TRBJ1-6 NA TRBV7-9
CASSSQGFEQFF TGCGCCAGCAGCTCGCAGGGGTTTGAGCAGTTCTTC NA TRBJ2-1 NA TRBV5-1
CASTRGLSYEQYF TGTGCCAGCACCCGAGGACTCTCCTACGAGCAGTACTTC NA TRBJ2-7 NA TRBV14
CASSRMGAGRGEKLFF TGTGCCAGTAGTAGGATGGGGGCAGGGAGAGGTGAAAAACTGTTTTTT NA TRBJ1-4 few TRBV19
CSVGQSNQPQHF TGCAGCGTGGGACAGAGCAATCAGCCCCAGCATTTT TRBD1 TRBJ1-5 few TRBV29-1
CASSITGTGAPGTQYF TGTGCCAGCAGCATCACCGGGACAGGGGCCCCGGGGACCCAGTACTTC TRBD1 TRBJ2-5 few TRBV7-2